This T cell receptor (beta chain) was identified in a study of cytomegalovirus exposure and HLA in healthy donors. PCR involved 60 Vbeta and 13 Jbeta primers. Some clones are missing from TCRdb's copy, which holds only in-frame ones; the method was immunoSEQ multiplex PCR. This table has about 150,000 clones, around 67% appearing once. Unmatched junction bases numbered 18, after V lost 4 bases and J lost 4 bases. Germline V gene lookup returns CDR1 SEHNR and CDR2 FQNEAQ (reference sequence). This CDR3 contains 19 residues. The material sequenced was PBMCs. The rearrangement joins TRBV7-9 to TRBJ2-3, with 9 bases lining up with TRBD2. The TCR originated in a woman aged 18-29 years in good health and CMV-seronegative. The CDR3 region has the DNA TGTGCCAGCAGCTGGGGGGGGCGGGAGGGCCGAGCACACCCAGATACGCAGTATTTT. This sequence encodes CASSWGGREGRAHPDTQYF.